This entry features one T cell receptor beta chain sequence. Its antigen is unknown. This sample was included in a study of CD8+CD57+ T cells in acquired aplastic anemia. Study-level points and caveats: Some 30 shared CD8+ CDR3s appeared highly expressed within patients' immunodominant clones.

TCR beta VDJ and CDR3 were profiled, and genomic DNA was the template. TCRdb redid the calling of the reads with MiXCR, one entry per CDR3 protein. The table has about 190,000 distinct CDR3 sequences, less than 60% seen once. Patients chosen for sequencing had CD8+CD57+ cells that had expanded, as shown by flow cytometry. Every patient presented with severe acquired aplastic anemia. The CDR3 sequence is 14 residues long. The trim removed 8 bases at V and 2 bases at J, leaving 7 bases unmatched. Germline assignment: CDR1 SQVTM and CDR2 ANQGSEA. The receptor's source is a human donor with aplastic anemia. The sample was sorted CD4+, CD8+, or CD8+CD57+ T cells (not recorded which) from PBMCs. V gene TRBV29-1 combines with J gene TRBJ2-1, with 9 positions matching TRBD2. In nucleotides, the CDR3 is TGCAGCTTGGGTGCGGGAGGGACCTACAATGAGCAGTTCTTC. This sequence encodes CSLGAGGTYNEQFF.